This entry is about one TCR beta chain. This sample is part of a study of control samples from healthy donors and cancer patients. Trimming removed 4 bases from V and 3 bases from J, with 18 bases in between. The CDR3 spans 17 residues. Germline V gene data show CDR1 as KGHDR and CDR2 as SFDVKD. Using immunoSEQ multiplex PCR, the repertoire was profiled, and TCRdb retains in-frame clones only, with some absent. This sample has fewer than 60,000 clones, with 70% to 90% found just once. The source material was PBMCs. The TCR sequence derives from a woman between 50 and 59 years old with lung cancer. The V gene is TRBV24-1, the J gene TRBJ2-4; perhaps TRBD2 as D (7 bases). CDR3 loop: CATSDTRGRGDKNIQYF. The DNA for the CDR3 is TGTGCCACCAGTGACACACGGGGGAGGGGGGACAAAAACATTCAGTACTTC.